This TCR beta chain was profiled in a study of blood T cell repertoires in COVID-19. Overall study: Spain, Italy and the United States supplied samples that represented acute and convalescent COVID-19. T cells, B-cell-depleted T cells, or PBMCs provided the cDNA or gDNA that served as material.

The CDR3 spans 14 residues. The V segment lost 7 bases and the J segment 7 bases; nucleotides outside the gene matches: 7. Germline values: CDR1 LNHDA, CDR2 SQIVND (reference sequence). Per the original methods: Amplifying reference gene primers gave estimates of nucleated cell counts. Some clones are missing from TCRdb's copy, which holds only in-frame ones; the method was immunoSEQ multiplex PCR. That table is the source of V, J and clone size, and D and trimming were worked out from the DNA. The data hold about 180,000 clones, with roughly 85% observed a single time. The clonotype was recovered from a man in his 60s with acute or convalescent COVID-19. The gene calls are TRBV19 and TRBJ1-5, with 10 bases lining up with TRBD1. The sequencing input was peripheral blood. The CDR3 sequence: CASTLGQGEQPQHF. The CDR3 nucleotides are TGTGCCAGTACCCTTGGACAGGGGGAGCAGCCCCAGCATTTT.